Below, 20 T cell receptor beta chains from the same sample are listed, as sequenced in a study of cytomegalovirus exposure and HLA in healthy donors. The PCR was carried out with 60 Vbeta primers and 13 Jbeta primers. Using immunoSEQ multiplex PCR, the repertoire was profiled, and TCRdb retains in-frame clones only, with some absent. The sample lists about 160,000 clones; roughly 80% were seen once. Sequencing input: PBMCs. These receptors were taken from a young man in good health and CMV-seropositive.

This clone was recorded a few times. The J gene is TRBJ1-2, the V gene TRBV9, with D perhaps TRBD1 (5 bases). The germline CDR1 and CDR2 sequences are SGDLS and YYNGEE. The CDR3 is made up of 15 amino acids. V shed 0 bases and J shed 2 bases, with 11 bases lying between them. CDR3 loop: CASSVGQGFNYGYTF. The DNA for the CDR3 is TGTGCCAGCAGCGTAGGTCAGGGATTCAACTATGGCTACACCTTC.

This clone has a handful of counts. The rearrangement links TRBV5-5 to TRBJ1-1; D possibly corresponds to TRBD1 (5 bases). Germline CDR1 SGHKS, CDR2 YYEKEE (reference sequence). V shed 0 bases and J shed 8 bases, with 11 bases lying between them. The CDR3 is 13 residues long. The CDR3 DNA reads as TGTGCCAGCAGCTTGGGGGAGGGGCCCGAAGCTTTCTTT. It yields the protein CASSLGEGPEAFF.

The chain uses TRBV6-5 and TRBJ1-6, with D perhaps matching TRBD1 (6 bases). V lost 0 bases and J 7 bases, leaving 10 bases between the germline ends. Germline assignment: CDR1 MNHEY and CDR2 SVGAGI. The CDR3 extends over 15 amino acids. The CDR3 loop is CASSYSRTDNSPLHF. CDR3 bases: TGTGCCAGCAGTTACTCTCGGACAGACAATTCACCCCTCCACTTT.

The chain couples TRBV27 to TRBJ2-5, with 11 positions matching TRBD1. This CDR3 has 15 residues. Germline assignment: CDR1 MNHEY and CDR2 SMNVEV (reference sequence). V lost 6 bases and J lost 11; bases outside the gene matches: 14. CDR3 amino acids: CASSYGGDRGSRQYF. As DNA, the CDR3 is TGTGCCAGCAGCTATGGGGGGGACAGGGGGTCGAGGCAGTACTTC.

For this clone: The junction departs from the called germline gene at one end, perhaps through a read error. The V call is TRBV2, the J call TRBJ2-4, with 8 bases matching TRBD2. This CDR3 region has 13 residues. Germline V gene lookup returns CDR1 SNHLY and CDR2 FYNNEI. The CDR3 DNA sequence: TGTGCCAGCAGCTACGGGGGGGCGGGGGCCAGGGCCTTC. This translates into CASSYGGAGARAF.

V and J are TRBV7-9 and TRBJ1-5; the match to TRBD1 covers 8 bases. The V and J ends lost 5 bases and 0 bases, in that order; junction bases with no gene match: 3. CDR3 length: 15 residues. CDR1 SEHNR and CDR2 FQNEAQ come from the germline V gene (reference sequence). CDR3: CASSVTGDSNQPQHF. CDR3 coding DNA: TGTGCCAGCAGCGTGACAGGGGATAGCAATCAGCCCCAGCATTTT.

This clone was seen just once. The chain combines TRBV28 with TRBJ2-3; TRBD2 agrees at 7 bases. The CDR3 runs to 12 residues. Trimming took 8 bases from V and 3 from J; bases not matched to a gene: 2. Per the germline V gene, CDR1 is MDHEN and CDR2 is SYDVKM. Here the CDR3 reads CASGEGTDTQYF. The CDR3, as DNA: TGTGCCAGCGGGGAGGGAACAGATACGCAGTATTTT.

The V gene is TRBV9, the J gene TRBJ2-5; 11 bases are a match to TRBD2. Germline values: CDR1 SGDLS, CDR2 YYNGEE. The V and J ends lost 3 bases and 5 bases, in that order; junction bases with no gene match: 9. The CDR3 has 16 residues. The CDR3 protein is CASSAPTSGVRETQYF. The CDR3 DNA is TGTGCCAGCAGCGCTCCGACTAGCGGGGTAAGGGAGACCCAGTACTTC.

V is TRBV2 and J is TRBJ2-7, with D hard to call. Trimming stripped 3 bases from V and 0 bases from J, with 9 bases between. This CDR3 comprises 14 residues. Germline CDR1 reads SNHLY; CDR2 reads FYNNEI. CDR3 nucleotide sequence: TGTGCCAGCAGTGAGTCTGCAGTCTCCTACGAGCAGTACTTC. Translated, it gives CASSESAVSYEQYF.

This clone showed up just a few times. This rearrangement joins TRBV7-9 to TRBJ1-1; the D is unclear. V gave up 1 base and J gave up 0 bases, with 6 bases separating them. This CDR3 has 14 residues. Germline CDR1 reads SEHNR; CDR2 reads FQNEAQ (reference sequence). CDR3 DNA: TGTGCCAGCAGCTTAGTAGCAGTGAACACTGAAGCTTTCTTT. Its translation: CASSLVAVNTEAFF.

The chain combines TRBV7-9 with TRBJ1-5; TRBD1 matches 7 bases. This CDR3 region has 16 residues. After removal of 1 base from V and 1 base from J, the junction contained 4 bases not matched to a gene. Germline CDR1 and CDR2: SEHNR and FQNEAQ (reference sequence). For the CDR3, the DNA is TGTGCCAGCAGCTTAGGGCAGGGGGAGAGCAATCAGCCCCAGCATTTT. It encodes CASSLGQGESNQPQHF.

This chain uses TRBV5-6 with TRBJ2-7; D unclear. V lost 3 bases and J 5 bases, leaving 6 bases between the germline ends. The CDR3 contains 11 residues. Germline CDR1 SGHDT, CDR2 YYEEEE. CDR3: CASSWAHEQYF. The DNA of the CDR3 is TGTGCCAGCAGCTGGGCACACGAGCAGTACTTC.

CDR3 region: CAISESLTGGNADTQYF. The CDR3 nucleotides read TGTGCCATCAGTGAGTCGTTGACAGGGGGAAACGCAGATACGCAGTATTTT. V and J are TRBV10-3 and TRBJ2-3; TRBD1 agrees at 9 bases. This CDR3 has 17 residues. J lost 4 bases, V lost 0 bases, and 8 bases had no gene match. The germline CDR1 and CDR2 sequences are ENHRY and SYGVKD.

J is TRBJ2-5 and V is TRBV6-5, with 10 bases identical to TRBD2. This CDR3 is built from 13 residues. V was pared by 6 bases and J by 7 bases, with 5 bases of the junction left unmatched. Germline loops: CDR1 MNHEY, CDR2 SVGAGI. The CDR3 protein is CASSQSGGGTQYF. Here the CDR3 DNA reads TGTGCCAGCAGCCAAAGCGGGGGGGGGACCCAGTACTTC.

The chain combines TRBV7-2 with TRBJ2-4; 9 bases map to TRBD2. The CDR3 is 15 residues long. J gave up 4 bases and V 8 bases, and 9 bases lay outside the gene matches. Germline CDR1 is SGHTA and CDR2 is FQGNSA. The CDR3 DNA reads as TGTGCCAGCGGTCTTCTAGCGGGGACGAAAAACATTCAGTACTTC. Its translation is CASGLLAGTKNIQYF.

The J gene is TRBJ1-4, the V gene TRBV5-6; 7 bases are a match to TRBD1. CDR3 length: 14 residues. V lost 5 bases and J lost 7; bases outside the gene matches: 8. The germline V gene encodes CDR1 SGHDT and CDR2 YYEEEE. The CDR3 protein is CASRRTGGGEKLFF. As DNA, the CDR3 is TGTGCCAGCAGGAGGACAGGTGGGGGTGAAAAACTGTTTTTT.

This rearrangement joins TRBV28 to TRBJ1-2; the match to TRBD1 covers 10 bases. Trimming removed 5 bases from V and 4 bases from J; junction bases left unmatched: 7. The CDR3 totals 15 residues. Germline values: CDR1 MDHEN, CDR2 SYDVKM. The CDR3 protein is CASSDRGRSLYGYTF. CDR3 bases: TGTGCCAGCAGTGACAGGGGGCGATCTCTCTATGGCTACACCTTC.

The chain couples TRBV4-1 to TRBJ1-4; possible D gene TRBD1, 6 bases. Germline assignment: CDR1 MGHRA and CDR2 YSYEKL. V lost 2 bases and J 8 bases, leaving 15 bases between the germline ends. The CDR3 has 15 amino acids. In DNA, the CDR3 is TGCGCCAGCAGCCAACAGGGGACTACGGGGGAAAAACTGTTTTTT. As protein: CASSQQGTTGEKLFF.

The V and J genes are TRBV28 and TRBJ1-6; a possible D gene is TRBD1 (6 bases). Trimming took off 6 bases at V and 8 bases at J, with 11 bases between the two ends. Germline V CDR1 and CDR2: MDHEN, SYDVKM. The CDR3 sequence is 13 residues long. As DNA, the CDR3 is TGTGCCAGCAGCGACAGGTTTGATTCACCCCTCCACTTT. Translating gives CASSDRFDSPLHF.

J is TRBJ2-7 and V is TRBV6-1; 8 bases are shared with TRBD1. Germline CDR1 and CDR2: MNHNS and SASEGT. There are 15 residues in the CDR3. V lost 5 bases and J lost 2; bases outside the gene matches: 8. The chain's CDR3 is CASSRFGQGPYEQYF. CDR3 DNA: TGTGCCAGCAGTCGCTTCGGACAGGGCCCCTACGAGCAGTACTTC.